These 5 T cell receptor beta chains were all obtained from the same sample, sequenced in a study of post-analysis software for immune sequencing data. These receptors have no known antigen. Regarding the study as a whole: Higher frequency in patients than in controls was seen for roughly 5 TRBV segments, with TRBV5-6, TRBV5-1 and TRBV20-1 among them.

TCR beta cDNA libraries had unique molecular identifiers. TCRdb re-called the PCR reads with MiXCR, one entry per CDR3 protein. The sample comprises more than 500,000 distinct CDR3 sequences, roughly 34% of which are singletons, and about 6% rests with the top ten. The sequenced material came from blood. These receptor sequences come from a girl aged 2-17 years with multiple sclerosis.

The chain joins TRBV6-5 to TRBJ1-1; a possible D gene is TRBD1 (6 bases). Germline CDR1 MNHEY, CDR2 SVGAGI. The CDR3 has 11 residues. V shed 8 bases and J shed 3 bases, with 7 bases lying between them. The CDR3 DNA reads TGTGCCAGCCACAGGGACACTGAAGCTTTCTTT. Translated, it gives CASHRDTEAFF.

The genes are TRBV5-1 and TRBJ2-7; 9 bases are a match to TRBD2. The ends lost 7 bases at V and 10 bases at J; junction bases unmatched: 27. Germline-derived CDR1 and CDR2 are SGHRS and YFSETQ. This CDR3 has 18 residues. DNA for the CDR3: TGCGCCAGCGGCAAGAGAGTAGCTAGCGGGGTTAAAAGGGAAACCCAGTACTTC. Its translation is CASGKRVASGVKRETQYF.

This clonotype has just a few counts. V and J are TRBV12-3 or TRBV12-4 and TRBJ1-2; TRBD1 matches 9 bases. CDR3 length: 15 residues. The V segment lost 3 bases and the J segment 5 bases; nucleotides outside the gene matches: 7. CDR3 sequence reads: CASSLLRDRVYGYTF. The CDR3, as DNA: TGTGCCAGCAGTTTGCTCCGGGACAGGGTTTATGGCTACACCTTC.

For this clonotype: A single base separates this from a much larger clone, so it may be a read error. The chain has TRBV13 and TRBJ2-1, with TRBD2 matching 8 bases. This CDR3 spans 15 amino acids. Germline lookup yields CDR1 PRHDT and CDR2 FYEKMQ (reference sequence). In DNA, the CDR3 is TGTGCCAGCAGCTTAGGTGGGCTAGCGGGTAATGGGCAGTTCTTC. Its translation is CASSLGGLAGNGQFF. Together with reference TRBV13 and TRBJ2-1, the CDR3 gives the full variable domain: AAGVIQSPRHLIKEKRETATLKCYPIPRHDTVYWYQQGPGQDPQFLISFYEKMQSDKGSIPDRFSAQQFSDYHSELNMSSLELGDSALYFCASSLGGLAGNGQFFGPGTRLTVL.

The chain links TRBV12-3 or TRBV12-4 to TRBJ2-7, with D tentatively TRBD1 (6 bases). CDR3 length: 13 amino acids. Trimming removed 6 bases from V and 0 bases from J, with 9 bases in between. The CDR3 spells CASRDSPSYEQYF. CDR3 sequence (DNA): TGTGCCAGCAGGGACAGCCCCTCCTACGAGCAGTACTTC.